This T cell receptor beta chain was captured by sequencing in a study of T cells in Graves' hyperthyroidism and ophthalmopathy. The authors deemed Graves' hyperthyroidism stable absent ophthalmopathy progression within 18 months. Diagnostic decisions used clinical symptoms, serum thyroxine and TRAb, thyroid ultrasound and orbital computed tomography. Study findings and constraints: Ophthalmopathy and stable hyperthyroidism were told apart by a 13 V-J model.

Researchers amplified the TCR beta CDR3 regions from RNA transcripts. TCR CDR3 regions were first amplified by RT-PCR with HTBI primers. TCRdb ran MiXCR on the multiplex PCR reads and lists one entry per CDR3 protein. The table includes about 680,000 distinct CDR3 sequences, around a third detected once. The CDR3 consists of 14 residues. The V gene lost 3 bases and the J gene lost 5 bases, with 14 bases spanning the gap. The germline V gene encodes CDR1 SGDLS and CDR2 YYNGEE. At least ten counts were recorded for this clonotype. The antigen remains unidentified. This sequence was found in a woman in her forties with Graves' hyperthyroidism. The genes are TRBV9 and TRBJ2-5; possible D gene TRBD2, 6 bases. Source material: blood. The CDR3 coding sequence is TGTGCCAGCAGCGCACGGGGAGGCATGGAGACCCAGTACTTC. This encodes CASSARGGMETQYF.